This T cell receptor beta chain is from a study of T cells in Graves' hyperthyroidism and ophthalmopathy. Study-wide findings and caveats: Most thyroid clonotypes expanded above 0.001 were also detected in blood.

V dropped 7 bases and J dropped 1 base, with 10 bases sitting between them. Germline assignment: CDR1 MNHEY and CDR2 SVGAGI. This CDR3 is built from 14 residues. The study enrolled patients aged 18 to 65 with newly diagnosed hyperthyroidism of under 2 months' duration. Cells are PBMCs isolated from about 10 ml of fresh blood. This clonotype showed up many times. The antigen remains unidentified. Amplification of TCR beta CDR3 regions was performed using RNA transcripts as template. HTBI primers were used for first-round RT-PCR of the TCR CDR3. TCRdb processed the multiplex PCR reads anew with MiXCR; each CDR3 protein has one entry. The sample includes about 92,000 distinct CDR3 sequences, under 65% of them seen just once.

This receptor was identified in a woman in her forties with Graves' hyperthyroidism. The chain couples TRBV6-5 to TRBJ2-2; a possible D gene is TRBD1 (6 bases). Sequencing was carried out using blood. CDR3 DNA: TGTGCCAGCAAGGTGGGACAGAACACCGGGGAGCTGTTTTTT. It yields the protein CASKVGQNTGELFF.